This T cell receptor (beta chain) was obtained from a study of blood T cell repertoires in COVID-19 (dated by TCRdb to 2020 to 2021). Notes on the research overall: Collaborator samples came from the United States, Italy and Spain and covered acute and convalescent phases of COVID-19. The material from the prospective study consisted of cDNA or gDNA derived from T cells, B-cell-depleted T cells, or PBMCs. Subjects who had been exposed to COVID-19, were actively infected with it, or had recovered from it provided the deeply sampled blood TCRbeta repertoires that made up the dataset. A freely available public database, intended as a resource for researchers studying the immune response to SARS-CoV-2, is where the repertoires were released. The samples were drawn from the first 160 participants of the ongoing ImmuneRACE study and from roughly 1,300 subjects provided by 6 global collaborators. The sample metadata nearly always contained a de-identified subject ID, COVID-19 status, age in years and sex. Where HLA class I and class II types were available, the types were taken from metadata supplied by the sample provider, not from assay-based typing. Study-wide conclusions, independent of this receptor: The amount of clinical and demographic metadata varied by source and participant and was provided uncurated.

Collaborating institutions collected whole blood in K2EDTA tubes following their own protocols. For TCRbeta analysis, collaborator samples were shipped as frozen whole blood, as isolated PBMCs, or as DNA extracted from either sample type. The immunoSEQ Assay, a bias-controlled multiplex PCR, was used to amplify TCRbeta CDR3 regions from genomic DNA. The authors' analysis ran thus. Within the assay, amplification of reference gene primers was used to estimate how many nucleated cells each sample contained. To quantify the absolute abundance of each unique TCRbeta CDR3 rearrangement, sequence reads were collapsed and filtered. For each sample, productive Simpson clonality was calculated as the square root of Simpson's diversity index over productive rearrangements. Here the immuneACCESS table is served through TCRdb, limited to in-frame sequences with V and J called. Missing clones are a known gap in these copies; in checked studies unresolved V genes cover under half, and the rest lacks a known reason. The V and J calls and clone size were taken over from that table, and D and trimming were inferred from the DNA. The table for this sample lists over 150,000 clones; roughly 79% of them were counted only once. The top ten constitute 26% of the sample.

This clone was seen a handful of times. Which antigen it targets is not known. No qualities accompany the bases; no much larger clone lies one base away. The germline V gene (reference sequence) specifies SEHNR as CDR1 and FQNEAQ as CDR2. The CDR3, cysteine through phenylalanine, is 14 amino acids long. Only the CDR3 portion is preserved as DNA: 42 bases, with reading frame beginning at the first base. Trimming leaves V shorter by 4 bases and J shorter by 3 bases, with the junction holding 6 bases beyond the gene matches. Sequencing input: peripheral blood. This sequence originates from a woman in her 70s with acute or convalescent COVID-19. This chain is built from TRBV7-9 and TRBJ2-7; the central 7 bases match TRBD1. The CDR3 corresponds to CASSSARGLYEQYF. The DNA reads as follows: TGTGCCAGCAGCTCGGCTAGGGGGCTCTACGAGCAGTACTTC.